The 20 T cell receptor beta chains presented below share a single source sample, sequenced in a study of T cell responses to AZD1222 COVID-19 vaccine. TCRdb keeps only in-frame clones here, not all; method: immunoSEQ multiplex PCR. This repertoire includes about 140,000 clones. The specimen was peripheral blood. The receptors here all came from an adult in good health.

The V and J genes are TRBV3-1 (or the pseudogene TRBV3-2) and TRBJ1-4; D remains ambiguous. CDR3 size: 13 residues. CDR1 and CDR2 from the germline V gene are LGHDT and YNNKEL (reference sequence). The ends were cut back, 4 bases at V and 14 bases at J, with 17 bases in the middle. The CDR3 loop reads CASSRAGRTVLFF. The CDR3 region has the DNA TGTGCCAGCAGCCGCGCGGGGAGGACTGTTCTGTTTTTT.

This chain connects TRBV6-1 to TRBJ2-1; 11 bases line up with TRBD2. The CDR3 loop spans 15 amino acids. The ends lost 0 bases at V and 8 bases at J; junction bases unmatched: 3. Germline-derived CDR1 and CDR2 are MNHNS and SASEGT. The CDR3 sequence: CASSEASGGADEQFF. In nucleotides, the CDR3 is TGTGCCAGCAGTGAAGCTAGCGGGGGGGCGGATGAGCAGTTCTTC.

V is TRBV5-1 and J is TRBJ2-7, with D hard to call. The germline V gene has CDR1 SGHRS and CDR2 YFSETQ. The CDR3 covers 15 residues. Trimming left V 0 bases short and J 2 bases short, with 12 bases between. The CDR3, as DNA: TGCGCCAGCAGCTTGGAAGCTCCTGGGGCCTACGAGCAGTACTTC. Translation gives CASSLEAPGAYEQYF. Full variable domain (remainder filled in from reference TRBV5-1 and TRBJ2-7): KAGVTQTPRYLIKTRGQQVTLSCSPISGHRSVSWYQQTPGQGLQFLFEYFSETQRNKGNFPGRFSGRQFSNSRSEMNVSTLELGDSALYLCASSLEAPGAYEQYFGPGTRLTVT.

The rearrangement uses TRBV6-5 and TRBJ1-3; D uncertain. The length of the CDR3 is 14 residues. The V gene's germline CDR1 is MNHEY and CDR2 SVGAGI. Trimming removed 6 bases from V and 0 bases from J, with 9 bases in between. CDR3 DNA: TGTGCCAGCAGATCTGTGCGCTCTGGAAACACCATATATTTT. As protein: CASRSVRSGNTIYF.

V usage is TRBV18 and J usage is TRBJ1-1; D gene ambiguous. Germline V CDR1 and CDR2: KGHSH, LQKENI. The CDR3 consists of 15 residues. V lost 5 bases to trimming and J lost 1 base, with 14 bases between them. The CDR3 reads CASSTGKSENTEAFF. CDR3 sequence (DNA): TGTGCCAGCTCAACCGGGAAGTCTGAGAACACTGAAGCTTTCTTT.

The J gene is TRBJ2-1, the V gene TRBV7-2, with D possibly TRBD2 on 6 matching bases. CDR3 length: 13 residues. The ends were cut back, 1 base at V and 7 bases at J, with 8 bases in the middle. Germline CDR1 is SGHTA and CDR2 is FQGNSA. The CDR3 protein is CASSLGGVNEQFF. CDR3 nucleotide sequence: TGTGCCAGCAGCTTAGGGGGGGTTAATGAGCAGTTCTTC.

The chain links TRBV28 to TRBJ1-6; TRBD1 matches at 7 bases. CDR3 length: 18 residues. CDR1 is MDHEN, CDR2 SYDVKM, per germline. J lost 0 bases, V lost 6 bases, and 11 bases had no gene match. The CDR3: CASSKGQQKSSYNSPLHF. The CDR3 DNA sequence: TGTGCCAGCAGCAAGGGACAGCAGAAGAGCTCCTATAATTCACCCCTCCACTTT. Using reference TRBV28 and TRBJ1-6 for the parts outside the CDR3, the full variable domain is DVKVTQSSRYLVKRTGEKVFLECVQDMDHENMFWYRQDPGLGLRLIYFSYDVKMKEKGDIPEGYSVSREKKERFSLILESASTNQTSMYLCASSKGQQKSSYNSPLHFGNGTRLTVT.

V is TRBV5-4 and J is TRBJ1-4; a possible D gene is TRBD1 (6 bases). The CDR3 has 15 amino acids. Per the germline V gene, CDR1 is SGHNT and CDR2 is YYREEE (reference sequence). V was pared by 2 bases and J by 7 bases, with 15 bases between. CDR3 residues: CASSLAGTLGEKLFF. The CDR3 DNA is TGTGCCAGCAGCTTAGCCGGGACACTTGGTGAAAAACTGTTTTTT.

The chain carries TRBV19 and TRBJ2-1; the D gene could be TRBD1 or TRBD2 (6 bases each). Deletions cut 3 bases from V and 5 bases from J, with 11 bases between. CDR1 is LNHDA, CDR2 SQIVND, per germline (reference sequence). The CDR3 consists of 14 residues. For the CDR3, the DNA is TGTGCCAGTAGTATGGGGGGCAGACACAATGAGCAGTTCTTC. It specifies CASSMGGRHNEQFF.

The chain uses TRBV7-9 and TRBJ1-6; tentatively, D is TRBD1 (6 bases). Trimming removed 7 bases at V and 6 bases at J, with 13 bases between. The CDR3 runs 14 residues. In germline, CDR1 is SEHNR, CDR2 FQNEAQ (reference sequence). The DNA of the CDR3 is TGTGCCAGCACCAGGACAGACACTAATTCACCCCTCCACTTT. Translation gives CASTRTDTNSPLHF.

The chain links TRBV9 to TRBJ2-1; TRBD2 agrees at 11 bases. Trimming cost V 3 bases and J 7 bases; bases outside gene matches: 6. The CDR3 totals 15 residues. Germline V gene sequence: CDR1 SGDLS, CDR2 YYNGEE. CDR3 coding DNA: TGTGCCAGCAGCGCTAGCGGGGGGCGTGGGAATGAGCAGTTCTTC. Translated, it gives CASSASGGRGNEQFF.

V and J are TRBV7-8 and TRBJ1-2; tentatively, D is TRBD1 (5 bases). Germline CDR1 reads SGHVS; CDR2 reads FQNEAQ. The CDR3 sequence is 15 residues long. Trimming took 1 base from V and 3 from J, leaving 12 bases between them. The CDR3 here is CASSLDGEGYYGYTF. CDR3 bases: TGTGCCAGCAGCTTAGACGGGGAGGGGTACTATGGCTACACCTTC.

The chain uses TRBV19 and TRBJ1-2; D is perhaps TRBD1 (6 bases). The CDR3 has 19 amino acids. V was pared by 7 bases and J by 4 bases, with 31 bases between. Germline assignment: CDR1 LNHDA and CDR2 SQIVND (reference sequence). The CDR3, as DNA: TGTGCCAGTATCACCCTAGGGGGAGGGCCCCACCGGGAGAGCTATGGCTACACCTTC. Encoded protein: CASITLGGGPHRESYGYTF.

The chain recombines TRBV7-9 with TRBJ1-5, with D perhaps matching TRBD1 (5 bases). Germline V lookup: CDR1 SEHNR, CDR2 FQNEAQ (reference sequence). The CDR3 totals 13 residues. V gave up 4 bases and J gave up 5 bases, with 9 bases separating them. The CDR3 bases are TGTGCCAGCAGCTGGTCGGGGGATCAGCCCCAGCATTTT. Translation: CASSWSGDQPQHF. Filled out from reference TRBV7-9 and TRBJ1-5, the complete variable domain reads DTGVSQNPRHKITKRGQNVTFRCDPISEHNRLYWYRQTLGQGPEFLTYFQNEAQLEKSRLLSDRFSAERPKGSFSTLEIQRTEQGDSAMYLCASSWSGDQPQHFGDGTRLSIL.

This sequence joins TRBV18 and TRBJ2-1, with 8 bases that match TRBD1. In germline, CDR1 is KGHSH, CDR2 LQKENI. Trimming removed 5 bases from V and 6 bases from J; junction bases left unmatched: 3. There are 13 residues in the CDR3. The CDR3 bases are TGTGCCAGCTCAGCTACAGGGGGCAATGAGCAGTTCTTC. This sequence encodes CASSATGGNEQFF.

The gene calls are TRBV4-1 and TRBJ2-2; D remains unclear. In germline, CDR1 is MGHRA, CDR2 YSYEKL. Between the trimmed V and J ends, which lost 1 base and 3 bases, there was a span of 12 bases. This CDR3 comprises 16 residues. CDR3 coding DNA: TGCGCCAGCAGCCAAGGGGTTTTTGGGTACACCGGGGAGCTGTTTTTT. Protein: CASSQGVFGYTGELFF.

This chain connects TRBV4-1 to TRBJ1-5; 8 bases align to TRBD1. The CDR3 length is 15 residues. Germline-derived CDR1 and CDR2 are MGHRA and YSYEKL. V lost 5 bases, J lost 0 bases, and 3 bases stayed unmatched. For the CDR3, the DNA is TGCGCCAGCAGCTTACAGGGGGTTAGCAATCAGCCCCAGCATTTT. Residues: CASSLQGVSNQPQHF.

The chain carries TRBV27 and TRBJ2-7; TRBD1 aligns across 8 bases. CDR3 size: 13 residues. V was pared by 6 bases and J by 5 bases, with 6 bases of the junction left unmatched. Germline values: CDR1 MNHEY, CDR2 SMNVEV (reference sequence). This CDR3 is CASRDDRGHEQYF. CDR3 bases: TGTGCCAGCAGAGATGACAGGGGCCACGAGCAGTACTTC.

The genes are TRBV5-4 and TRBJ2-3; a possible D gene is TRBD2 (5 bases). This CDR3 has 15 residues. V lost 5 bases and J lost 2, with 15 bases in between. Germline assignment: CDR1 SGHNT and CDR2 YYREEE (reference sequence). The CDR3 DNA reads as TGTGCCAGCAGATCCGGACTCATGAACACAGATACGCAGTATTTT. Protein: CASRSGLMNTDTQYF.

V gene TRBV19 combines with J gene TRBJ1-1, with D possibly being TRBD1 (5 bases). Germline CDR1 reads LNHDA; CDR2 reads SQIVND (reference sequence). The V gene lost 7 bases and the J gene lost 4 bases, with 13 bases spanning the gap. The CDR3 is made up of 13 amino acids. The CDR3 loop is CASILREGTEAFF. CDR3 nucleotides: TGTGCCAGTATCCTCAGGGAGGGCACTGAAGCTTTCTTT.